A selection of T cell receptor beta chains follows, all from one sample in a study of T cell responses to AZD1222 COVID-19 vaccine. Produced via immunoSEQ multiplex PCR; TCRdb's table is partial and in-frame only. Of tens of thousands of clones in the sample, roughly 90% were seen once. This specimen was peripheral blood, taken 28 days after the second AZD1222 dose. All receptors come from an adult who received the AZD1222 COVID-19 vaccine. The CDR3 runs from the conserved cysteine through the conserved F or W. The D gene is left open where the match is weak. The size of a clone is reported for some rows only, either as once, few or many, or as a class for expanded clones.

v_gene	d_gene	abundance	j_gene	CDR3aa	CDR3nt
TRBV9	-	-	TRBJ1-2	CASSRTDSFYGYTF	TGTGCCAGCAGCAGGACAGATTCCTTCTATGGCTACACCTTC
TRBV28	-	-	TRBJ1-2	CASSLLVGVGYTF	TGTGCCAGCAGTTTATTAGTAGGAGTTGGCTACACCTTC
TRBV14	-	-	TRBJ1-5	CASSRLSNQPQHF	TGTGCCAGCAGCCGATTGAGCAATCAGCCCCAGCATTTT
TRBV6-5	TRBD1	medium-sized	TRBJ1-5	CASSYFRTGEQPQHF	TGTGCCAGCAGTTACTTCAGGACAGGCGAACAGCCCCAGCATTTT
TRBV28	-	-	TRBJ1-3	CASRSPILSGNTIYF	TGTGCCAGCAGGTCTCCGATCCTCTCTGGAAACACCATATATTTT
TRBV6-1	-	few	TRBJ2-2	CASSDAGDTGELFF	TGTGCCAGCAGTGATGCAGGGGACACCGGGGAGCTGTTTTTT
TRBV19	-	-	TRBJ1-5	CASKGREGSNQPQHF	TGTGCCAGTAAGGGCAGGGAAGGAAGCAATCAGCCCCAGCATTTT
TRBV3-1/TRBV3-2	-	-	TRBJ2-6	CASSQTPGTSGANVLTF	TGTGCCAGCAGCCAAACACCCGGGACTTCTGGGGCCAACGTCCTGACTTTC
TRBV5-1	-	-	TRBJ2-1	CASSLVANRSYNEQFF	TGCGCCAGCAGCTTGGTAGCGAACCGATCGTACAATGAGCAGTTCTTC
TRBV30	TRBD2	-	TRBJ2-7	CAWSGGSAYEQYF	TGTGCCTGGAGCGGCGGGAGCGCCTACGAGCAGTACTTC
TRBV30	-	-	TRBJ1-1	CAWSVNRDIEAFF	TGTGCCTGGAGTGTAAACAGGGACATTGAAGCTTTCTTT
TRBV4-3	TRBD2	-	TRBJ2-1	CASSSGSSGPNINEQFF	TGCGCCAGCAGCTCGGGGTCTAGCGGCCCGAATATCAATGAGCAGTTCTTC
TRBV3-1/TRBV3-2	-	-	TRBJ2-2	CASSPPIARRTGELFF	TGTGCCAGCAGCCCCCCCATTGCGCGGCGCACCGGGGAGCTGTTTTTT
TRBV24-1	-	-	TRBJ1-6	CATADRLNSPLHF	TGTGCCACCGCTGACAGGTTAAATTCACCCCTCCACTTT
TRBV2	TRBD1	-	TRBJ1-5	CASSDGQGGGQPQHF	TGTGCCAGCAGTGATGGACAGGGAGGGGGACAGCCCCAGCATTTT
TRBV15	TRBD2	-	TRBJ2-7	CATSSGGISGRANEQYF	TGTGCCACCAGCAGTGGGGGGATTAGCGGGAGGGCCAACGAGCAGTACTTC
TRBV30	-	-	TRBJ1-1	CAWRSPTPFF	TGTGCCTGGAGGAGCCCGACACCTTTCTTT
TRBV6-1	-	-	TRBJ1-3	CASSEQTGPGNTIYF	TGTGCCAGCAGTGAACAGACAGGCCCTGGAAACACCATATATTTT
TRBV14	-	-	TRBJ1-1	CASSQVRGAEAFF	TGTGCCAGCAGCCAAGTTCGGGGGGCTGAAGCTTTCTTT
TRBV18	TRBD1	-	TRBJ1-5	CASSQLGTGHQPQHF	TGTGCCAGCTCACAATTGGGGACAGGGCATCAGCCCCAGCATTTT
TRBV28	-	-	TRBJ2-7	CASSLTSSYEQYF	TGTGCCAGCAGTTTAACATCATCCTACGAGCAGTACTTC